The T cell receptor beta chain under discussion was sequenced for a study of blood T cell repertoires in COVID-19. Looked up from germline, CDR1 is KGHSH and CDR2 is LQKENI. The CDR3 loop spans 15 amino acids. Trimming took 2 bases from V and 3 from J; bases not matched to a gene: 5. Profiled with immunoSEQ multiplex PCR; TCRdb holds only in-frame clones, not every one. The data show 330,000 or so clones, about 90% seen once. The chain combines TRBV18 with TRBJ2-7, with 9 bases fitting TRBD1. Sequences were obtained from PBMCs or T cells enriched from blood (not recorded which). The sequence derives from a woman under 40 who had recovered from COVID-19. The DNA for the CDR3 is TGTGCCAGCTCACCAGGGACAGGGAACGGCTACGAGCAGTACTTC. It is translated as CASSPGTGNGYEQYF.